A single sample gave rise to the 2 T cell receptor beta chains below, sequenced in a study of T cell responses to AZD1222 COVID-19 vaccine. Clones were sequenced by immunoSEQ multiplex PCR, and TCRdb holds only the in-frame ones, with some missing. Among approximately 150,000 clones listed, roughly 92% were seen once. The sample here was peripheral blood, taken on day 0 of AZD1222 vaccination. All receptors derive from an adult in good health.

The chain combines TRBV11-2 with TRBJ2-1; the D is unclear. V was clipped by 8 bases and J by 6 bases, with 14 bases between them. Germline V gene sequence: CDR1 SGHAT, CDR2 FQNNGV. CDR3 length equals 13 residues. CDR3 in amino acids: CASSPYSSNEQFF. Written as DNA, the CDR3 is TGTGCCAGCTCCCCGTATTCCAGCAATGAGCAGTTCTTC.

This rearrangement joins TRBV11-2 to TRBJ2-3, with 9 bases that match TRBD2. The CDR3 totals 15 residues. V dropped 6 bases and J dropped 0; count of bases not matched to a gene: 4. CDR1 and CDR2 (germline): SGHAT, FQNNGV. CDR3 region: CASSEAGGSTDTQYF. The CDR3 coding sequence is TGTGCCAGCAGTGAGGCGGGAGGGAGCACAGATACGCAGTATTTT.